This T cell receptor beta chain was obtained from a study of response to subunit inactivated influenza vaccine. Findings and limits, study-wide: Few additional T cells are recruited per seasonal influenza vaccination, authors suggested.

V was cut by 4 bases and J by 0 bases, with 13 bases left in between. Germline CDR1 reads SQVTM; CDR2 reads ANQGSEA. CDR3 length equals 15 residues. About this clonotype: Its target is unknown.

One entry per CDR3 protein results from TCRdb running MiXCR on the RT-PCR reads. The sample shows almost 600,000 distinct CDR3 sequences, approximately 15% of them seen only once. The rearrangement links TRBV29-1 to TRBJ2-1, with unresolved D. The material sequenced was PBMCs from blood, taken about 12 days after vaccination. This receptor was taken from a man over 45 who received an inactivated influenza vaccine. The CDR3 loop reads CSVGAGLPSYNEQFF. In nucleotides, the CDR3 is TGCAGCGTTGGTGCCGGGCTTCCCTCCTACAATGAGCAGTTCTTC.